This entry is about one T cell receptor (beta chain). Antigen: not known. This sample is part of a study of T cell responses to AZD1222 COVID-19 vaccine. Points from the study as a whole: When two AZD1222 doses had been given, Spike-specific TCR breadth and depth rose. Only 6 or 7 individuals given AZD1222 were seropositive at baseline.

Data came from immunoSEQ multiplex PCR; TCRdb stores just in-frame clones and leaves some out. The top ten hold roughly 5.4% of the sample, which has 100,000 to 150,000 clones, 88% seen once. Germline CDR1 reads LGHDT; CDR2 reads YNNKEL (reference sequence). This CDR3 region has 16 residues. Trimming took 1 base from V and 2 from J, leaving 14 bases between them. The chain carries TRBV3-1 (or the pseudogene TRBV3-2) and TRBJ1-2; D is undetermined. Sequenced here: peripheral blood, sampled on day 0 of AZD1222 vaccination. This receptor was taken from an adult in good health. Here the CDR3 reads CASSQGGGRVNYGYTF. DNA for the CDR3: TGTGCCAGCAGCCAAGGGGGAGGACGGGTAAACTATGGCTACACCTTC.